The 27 T cell receptor beta chains below all came from one sample that was sequenced in a study of CD8 T cells in ankylosing spondylitis. TCRdb reprocessed the 5' RACE reads via MiXCR and lists one record per CDR3 protein. The sample lists fewer than 250,000 distinct CDR3 sequences, under 12% occurring once. Sequenced: blood, either unsorted or a sorted T cell fraction (not recorded which). Receptor source: a male donor with ankylosing spondylitis or in good health (not recorded which).

The sample holds many counts of this clonotype. This chain joins TRBV5-1 and TRBJ1-6; D ambiguous. Germline V gene lookup returns CDR1 SGHRS and CDR2 YFSETQ. Deletions cut 1 base from V and 5 bases from J, with 7 bases between. CDR3 length: 14 residues. The CDR3 protein is CASSLFGNNSPLHF. CDR3 DNA sequence: TGCGCCAGCAGCTTGTTCGGCAATAATTCACCCCTCCACTTT. The full variable domain, in which reference TRBV5-1 and TRBJ1-6 provide the parts outside the CDR3, is KAGVTQTPRYLIKTRGQQVTLSCSPISGHRSVSWYQQTPGQGLQFLFEYFSETQRNKGNFPGRFSGRQFSNSRSEMNVSTLELGDSALYLCASSLFGNNSPLHFGNGTRLTVT.

The V and J genes are TRBV3-1 and TRBJ2-1; 12 nucleotides agree with TRBD2. Unmatched junction bases numbered 13, after V lost 8 bases and J lost 5 bases. The CDR3 extends over 17 amino acids. CDR1 LGHDT and CDR2 YNNKEL come from the germline V gene (reference sequence). CDR3 sequence (DNA): TGTGCCAGCTGTCTTCCAGGACTAGCGGGGATACACAATGAGCAGTTCTTC. It translates to CASCLPGLAGIHNEQFF.

This clonotype was seen at least ten times. The chain links TRBV30 to TRBJ2-7; weak D call: TRBD1 (5 bases). V was pared by 7 bases and J by 5 bases, with 15 bases between. CDR1 is GTSNPN, CDR2 SVGIG, per germline (reference sequence). The CDR3 totals 12 residues. The CDR3: CAYEYPGNEQYF. In DNA form, the CDR3 reads TGTGCCTACGAATACCCAGGGAACGAGCAGTACTTC.

This clonotype occurred many times. The CDR3 sequence is CASSLTGQNSPLHF. The CDR3 DNA reads TGTGCCAGCAGCTTAACGGGTCAGAATTCACCCCTCCACTTT. The chain carries TRBV7-9 and TRBJ1-6; D not resolved. V was pared by 2 bases and J by 7 bases, with 9 bases between. The length of the CDR3 is 14 residues. Germline lookup yields CDR1 SEHNR and CDR2 FQNEAQ (reference sequence).

This clonotype was seen repeatedly, ten times or more. The rearrangement links TRBV3-1 to TRBJ1-5, with TRBD1 matching 7 bases. With 9 bases clipped from V and 1 base from J, the junction kept 9 bases outside the gene matches. The V gene's germline CDR1 is LGHDT and CDR2 YNNKEL (reference sequence). The CDR3 has 15 residues. The CDR3 spells CASSNEGASNQPQHF. The CDR3 nucleotides are TGTGCCAGTAGTAATGAGGGGGCCAGCAATCAGCCCCAGCATTTT.

This clonotype was seen a few times. This chain links TRBV10-3 with TRBJ1-6; 10 positions agree with TRBD1. The germline CDR1 and CDR2 sequences are ENHRY and SYGVKD. The CDR3 is 13 amino acids. J was trimmed by 7 bases and V by 7 bases; bases with no gene match: 1. CDR3 region: CAITTGGNSPLHF. The CDR3 DNA follows: TGTGCCATCACGACAGGGGGCAATTCACCCCTCCACTTT.

In its sample, this clonotype was seen many times. Here the CDR3 DNA reads TGCAGTGCTAGCGGGGGGGGTCCTCGGAACTACAATGAGCAGTTCTTC. Its translation: CSASGGGPRNYNEQFF. V and J are TRBV20-1 and TRBJ2-1; 8 bases align to TRBD2. CDR1 is DFQATT and CDR2 is SNEGSKA in the germline V gene (reference sequence). The CDR3 has 16 amino acids. V shed 3 bases, J shed 3 bases, and the junction held 10 bases outside the gene matches.

This clonotype was seen many times. The J gene is TRBJ1-2, the V gene TRBV12-3 or TRBV12-4; unclear D gene. This CDR3 has 14 amino acids. V was pared by 4 bases and J by 7 bases, with 16 bases between. The CDR3 coding sequence is TGTGCCAGCAGTTCCGGCAGGTCCTCGGGTGGCTACACCTTC. Amino acids: CASSSGRSSGGYTF.

This clonotype has ten or more counts. This chain uses TRBV24-1 with TRBJ2-3; the D gene could be TRBD1 or TRBD2 (5 bases each). Germline CDR1 and CDR2: KGHDR and SFDVKD. The V end lost 5 bases, the J end lost 0 bases, and 11 bases lay between the germline ends. The CDR3 runs 15 residues. The CDR3, as DNA: TGTGCCACCAGTGTCCGGGACGTTAGCACAGATACGCAGTATTTT. It is translated as CATSVRDVSTDTQYF.

This rearrangement joins TRBV28 to TRBJ2-4; 8 positions agree with TRBD1. The CDR3 totals 16 residues. From germline, CDR1 is MDHEN and CDR2 SYDVKM. Germline trimming cut 5 bases from V and 0 bases from J; bases unmatched to any gene: 6. CDR3 in DNA: TGTGCCAGCAGTCCCCAGGGGGCACTAGCCAAAAACATTCAGTACTTC. Amino acids: CASSPQGALAKNIQYF.

This clonotype was detected many times. The V and J genes are TRBV6-5 and TRBJ2-5; D unresolved. V lost 2 bases, J lost 3 bases, and 7 bases lay in between. CDR3 length: 13 amino acids. Germline loops: CDR1 MNHEY, CDR2 SVGAGI. The CDR3 sequence: CASSYKQKETQYF. The CDR3 DNA follows: TGTGCCAGCAGTTACAAACAGAAAGAGACCCAGTACTTC.

This clonotype was found a few times. CDR3 residues: CASSLRRRSLNTEAFF. The CDR3 DNA is TGTGCCAGCAGCTTAAGGCGACGGAGTTTGAACACTGAAGCTTTCTTT. The chain carries TRBV7-2 and TRBJ1-1; D is uncertain. The CDR3 contains 16 residues. Between the trimmed V and J ends, which lost 2 bases and 0 bases, there was a span of 13 bases. Per germline, CDR1 SGHTA and CDR2 FQGNSA.

At least ten counts were recorded for this clonotype. This sequence joins TRBV7-2 and TRBJ2-2; 12 nucleotides match TRBD2. CDR1 and CDR2 (germline): SGHTA, FQGNSA. Germline trimming cut 1 base from V and 10 bases from J; bases unmatched to any gene: 4. The CDR3 is made up of 15 amino acids. CDR3 bases: TGTGCCAGCAGCTTAGGAACTAGCGGGGGGCAGGAGCTGTTTTTT. This codes for CASSLGTSGGQELFF.

This clonotype was observed a few times. The rearrangement links TRBV29-1 to TRBJ2-1; perhaps TRBD2 as D (5 bases). The CDR3 totals 13 residues. Trimming left V 3 bases short and J 3 bases short, with 9 bases between. CDR1 is SQVTM and CDR2 is ANQGSEA in the germline V gene. The CDR3 region is CSVERELYNEQFF. The DNA for the CDR3 is TGCAGCGTTGAGAGGGAACTCTACAATGAGCAGTTCTTC.

The V and J genes are TRBV5-4 and TRBJ2-3; D might be TRBD1 (6 bases). The V gene lost 1 base and the J gene lost 0 bases, with 12 bases spanning the gap. The CDR3 spans 16 residues. Germline assignment: CDR1 SGHNT and CDR2 YYREEE (reference sequence). Here the CDR3 reads CASSLRSRGSTDTQYF. CDR3 coding DNA: TGTGCCAGCAGCTTGCGGAGCAGGGGCAGCACAGATACGCAGTATTTT.

This clonotype has just a few counts. J is TRBJ2-1 and V is TRBV5-4; 11 positions match TRBD1. CDR1 is SGHNT and CDR2 is YYREEE in the germline V gene (reference sequence). With V trimmed by 3 bases and J by 7 bases, 3 bases remained unmatched. The length of the CDR3 is 14 residues. Written as DNA, the CDR3 is TGTGCCAGCAGCTGGACAGGGGGCCTGAATGAGCAGTTCTTC. Translated: CASSWTGGLNEQFF.

J is TRBJ2-5 and V is TRBV27; no firm D call. Germline CDR1 reads MNHEY; CDR2 reads SMNVEV (reference sequence). The CDR3 is 14 amino acids. V was pared by 3 bases and J by 2 bases, with 10 bases between. Here the CDR3 reads CASSFGVEQETQYF. In DNA, the CDR3 is TGTGCCAGCAGTTTTGGAGTGGAACAAGAGACCCAGTACTTC.

The rearrangement links TRBV6-5 to TRBJ2-1, with D tentatively TRBD1 or TRBD2 (5 bases each). The CDR3 is 12 amino acids. Germline V gene sequence: CDR1 MNHEY, CDR2 SVGAGI. With 4 bases removed from V and 9 bases from J, the gap between germline ends came to 10 bases. The CDR3, as DNA: TGTGCCAGCAGTTTAGGGGACGGTGAGCAGTTCTTC. Residues: CASSLGDGEQFF.

The CDR3 here is CASSFPRQGLYNEQFF. CDR3 coding DNA: TGTGCCAGCAGTTTCCCCAGACAGGGGCTTTACAATGAGCAGTTCTTC. The chain uses TRBV12-3 or TRBV12-4 and TRBJ2-1; 8 bases map to TRBD1. This CDR3 region has 16 residues. V lost 3 bases to trimming and J lost 4 bases; unmatched junction nucleotides: 8.

This clonotype was observed a few times. The chain carries TRBV7-2 and TRBJ2-1; perhaps TRBD2 as D (5 bases). CDR1 and CDR2 (germline): SGHTA, FQGNSA. The CDR3 is 14 amino acids. Trimming pared 3 bases from V and 3 bases from J, leaving 9 bases between. The CDR3 is CASSLRVFYNEQFF. The CDR3 nucleotides are TGTGCCAGCAGCTTGCGGGTCTTCTACAATGAGCAGTTCTTC.

This clonotype was seen ten or more times. The chain carries TRBV5-1 and TRBJ2-3, with 10 bases matching TRBD2. V was clipped by 3 bases and J by 2 bases; unmatched bases: 3. The CDR3 is 15 residues long. Germline lookup yields CDR1 SGHRS and CDR2 YFSETQ. CDR3 nucleotide sequence: TGCGCCAGCAGCTGGGGACTAGCGATCACAGATACGCAGTATTTT. It translates to CASSWGLAITDTQYF.

This clonotype was observed a few times. The rearrangement joins TRBV20-1 to TRBJ2-1, with TRBD2 matching over 8 bases. With V trimmed by 0 bases and J by 6 bases, 7 bases remained unmatched. The germline CDR1 and CDR2 sequences are DFQATT and SNEGSKA (reference sequence). The CDR3 has 15 amino acids. This chain's CDR3 is CSARDPGGAANEQFF. CDR3 sequence (DNA): TGCAGTGCTAGAGATCCCGGGGGGGCAGCCAATGAGCAGTTCTTC.

This chain links TRBV6-2 or TRBV6-3 with TRBJ2-7; 10 bases are a match to TRBD1. Per germline, CDR1 MNHEY and CDR2 SVGEGT. The CDR3 extends over 16 amino acids. The V segment lost 4 bases and the J segment 1 base; nucleotides outside the gene matches: 7. CDR3 sequence (DNA): TGTGCCAGCAGTTCCCCCCAGGACAGGGGGTCCTACGAGCAGTACTTC. Protein: CASSSPQDRGSYEQYF.

In DNA, the CDR3 is TGTGCCACCAGCAGAGCCCAGATAACAGATACGCAGTATTTT. Translating gives CATSRAQITDTQYF. The chain recombines TRBV15 with TRBJ2-3, with D hard to call. Trimming pared 1 base from V and 3 bases from J, leaving 8 bases between. The germline gives CDR1 LNHNV, CDR2 YYDKDF (reference sequence). The CDR3 is made up of 14 amino acids.

This clonotype was observed at least ten times. J is TRBJ1-1 and V is TRBV5-6; D is ambiguous. The V and J ends lost 0 bases and 0 bases respectively, with 12 bases between them. Germline lookup yields CDR1 SGHDT and CDR2 YYEEEE. The CDR3 is made up of 16 amino acids. CDR3 bases: TGTGCCAGCAGCTTGGCCCTGAGCTTCATGAACACTGAAGCTTTCTTT. Translated, it gives CASSLALSFMNTEAFF.

This clonotype was counted at least ten times. The chain employs TRBV12-3 or TRBV12-4 and TRBJ1-1, with 11 bases aligning to TRBD1. The CDR3 has 15 residues. V lost 4 bases and J lost 7; bases outside the gene matches: 8. CDR3 region: CASSYIGTGGGEAFF. In DNA form, the CDR3 reads TGTGCCAGCAGTTATATAGGGACAGGGGGAGGTGAAGCTTTCTTT.

This clonotype was seen only a few times. The junction does not match germline at one end; this may be a read error. The J gene is TRBJ2-5, the V gene TRBV7-7, with a weak D call TRBD2 (7 bases). CDR3 size: 16 residues. In germline, CDR1 is SSHAT, CDR2 FNYEAQ (reference sequence). The CDR3 nucleotides read TGTGCTAGCAGCTTAACCTCCGGACTAGGGGGTGAGACCCAGTACTTC. Amino acids: CASSLTSGLGGETQYF.